This T cell receptor beta chain was obtained from a study of T cells in Graves' hyperthyroidism and ophthalmopathy. RNA transcripts served as the template for amplifying TCR beta CDR3 regions. During a first-round RT-PCR of the TCR CDR3, the HTBI primer set was used. TCRdb reanalysed the multiplex PCR reads using MiXCR and keeps one entry per CDR3 protein. The sample lists around 570,000 distinct CDR3 sequences; 20% were seen once. A word on this clonotype: At one end, the junction sequence differs from germline, possibly due to a read error.

Germline V gene data show CDR1 as SGHVS and CDR2 as FNYEAQ. The CDR3 extends over 15 amino acids. Source material for PBMCs was 10 ml fresh peripheral blood. The sequencing sample was made of blood. This receptor was identified in a man aged 35 to 55 with Graves' ophthalmopathy. V and J are TRBV7-6 and TRBJ2-2; a weak D match, TRBD2 (5 bases). CDR3 coding DNA: TGTGCCAGCAGCTTAGTCCGCGTAGGATCCGGGGAGCTGCTTTTT. This sequence encodes CASSLVRVGSGELLF.